One and the same sample provided the 26 T cell receptor beta chains below, sequenced in a study of post-analysis software for immune sequencing data. Study-wide findings and caveats: TRBV5-6, TRBV5-1 and TRBV20-1 belonged to a set of a few TRBV segments that were more frequent in patients than controls.

The TCR beta cDNA libraries contained unique molecular identifiers. TCRdb reanalysed the PCR reads using MiXCR and keeps one entry per CDR3 protein. This repertoire shows about 540,000 distinct CDR3 sequences, 30% to 40% found once; its top ten account for roughly 6%. These receptors have no identified antigens. Sequenced sample: blood. The receptors shown here come from a girl younger than 18 with multiple sclerosis.

A word on this clonotype: This is likely a read error, given that the CDR3 carries no conserved phenylalanine or tryptophan at its end. V and J are TRBV24-1 and TRBJ2-3; unclear D gene. From germline, CDR1 is KGHDR and CDR2 SFDVKD. Trimming removed 5 bases at V and 2 bases at J, with 7 bases between. The CDR3 is made up of 13 amino acids. DNA of the CDR3: TGTGCCACCAGTGGTCTGATCACAGATACGCAGTATTTG. Translating gives CATSGLITDTQYL.

This clonotype has only one observation. This chain uses TRBV4-1 with TRBJ1-2; D is perhaps TRBD1 (6 bases). The CDR3 totals 16 residues. V was shortened by 0 bases and J by 7 bases, with 18 bases between the two germline ends. Per the germline V gene, CDR1 is MGHRA and CDR2 is YSYEKL. The CDR3 loop reads CASSQDPGRGGGGYTF. The CDR3 nucleotides read TGCGCCAGCAGCCAAGATCCAGGCAGGGGTGGTGGTGGCTACACCTTC.

This clonotype occurred many times. The gene calls are TRBV6-5 and TRBJ1-2; perhaps TRBD1 as D (6 bases). The germline V and J ends were trimmed by 4 bases and 7 bases, with 10 bases remaining between them. The germline gives CDR1 MNHEY, CDR2 SVGAGI. This CDR3 region has 12 residues. The CDR3 here is CASSSRGGGYTF. DNA for the CDR3: TGTGCCAGCAGTTCGAGGGGGGGTGGCTACACCTTC.

This CDR3 reads CSVEEFRNQPQHF. The CDR3 nucleotides are TGCAGCGTTGAAGAGTTCCGGAATCAGCCCCAGCATTTT. The rearrangement uses TRBV29-1 and TRBJ1-5; D is unresolved. Looked up from germline, CDR1 is SQVTM and CDR2 is ANQGSEA. V gave up 0 bases and J gave up 4 bases, with 7 bases separating them. The CDR3 has 13 residues.

V is TRBV15 and J is TRBJ1-2; D remains ambiguous. Germline loops: CDR1 LNHNV, CDR2 YYDKDF (reference sequence). The V and J ends lost 1 base and 2 bases respectively, with 17 bases between them. CDR3 length equals 17 residues. CDR3 DNA: TGTGCCACCAGCAGAGGGCTTGATCCAGGCCTCAACTATGGCTACACCTTC. The encoded protein is CATSRGLDPGLNYGYTF.

In this sample, this clonotype turned up a few times. The gene calls are TRBV7-2 and TRBJ1-1; no reliable D call. Germline assignment: CDR1 SGHTA and CDR2 FQGNSA. The CDR3 runs 14 residues. Trimming took off 0 bases at V and 1 base at J, with 6 bases between the two ends. CDR3: CASSLARANTEAFF. The CDR3 DNA sequence: TGTGCCAGCAGCTTAGCCCGGGCGAACACTGAAGCTTTCTTT.

The J gene is TRBJ2-3, the V gene TRBV7-9; D is possibly TRBD2 (5 bases). Germline assignment: CDR1 SEHNR and CDR2 FQNEAQ (reference sequence). The CDR3 spans 16 residues. Trimming removed 5 bases at V and 3 bases at J, with 18 bases between. This CDR3 reads CASSLRSWTGTDTQYF. The DNA for the CDR3 is TGTGCCAGCAGCCTCAGGTCCTGGACGGGGACAGATACGCAGTATTTT.

V is TRBV20-1 and J is TRBJ1-2; 7 bases map to TRBD1. V gave up 3 bases and J gave up 5 bases; unmatched junction bases: 3. Germline CDR1 is DFQATT and CDR2 is SNEGSKA (reference sequence). The CDR3 contains 12 residues. The CDR3 loop reads CSASTGEYGYTF. CDR3 coding DNA: TGCAGTGCTAGTACAGGGGAATATGGCTACACCTTC.

For this clonotype: The germline gene is not matched at one end of the junction; a read error may be the cause. The chain joins TRBV6-5 to TRBJ2-2; weak D call: TRBD2 (6 bases). This CDR3 contains 13 residues. The germline gives CDR1 MNHEY, CDR2 SVGAGI. CDR3 DNA sequence: TGTGCCAGCAGTTACTCCGGGCACGGGGGGCTGTTTTTT. It yields the protein CASSYSGHGGLFF.

This clonotype was observed a few times. The CDR3 sequence is CASTLRGQGGETQYF. The CDR3 DNA follows: TGCGCCAGCACCCTCCGCGGTCAGGGAGGAGAGACCCAGTACTTC. V gene TRBV5-1 combines with J gene TRBJ2-5; possibly TRBD2 for D (6 bases). In germline, CDR1 is SGHRS, CDR2 YFSETQ. The CDR3 sequence is 15 residues long. The V end lost 6 bases, the J end lost 4 bases, and 19 bases lay between the germline ends.

CDR3 nucleotide sequence: TGTGCCAGCAGCCGTTCGGGGACATCTGAAAAACTGTTTTTT. It translates to CASSRSGTSEKLFF. This chain joins TRBV3-1 and TRBJ1-4; TRBD1 might be the D (6 bases). CDR1 is LGHDT and CDR2 is YNNKEL in the germline V gene (reference sequence). Trimming shortened V by 4 bases and J by 7 bases, and 13 bases separated the two germline ends. This CDR3 contains 14 residues.

The chain is built from TRBV7-2 and TRBJ2-1; D is unresolved. Germline-derived CDR1 and CDR2 are SGHTA and FQGNSA. V lost 5 bases, J lost 3 bases, and 8 bases lay in between. The CDR3 is 13 residues long. The CDR3 spells CASSTQFYNEQFF. DNA for the CDR3: TGTGCCAGCAGCACCCAATTCTACAATGAGCAGTTCTTC.

The CDR3: CASSLGPVDGANVLTF. The DNA for the CDR3 is TGTGCCAGCAGCTTAGGTCCGGTAGACGGGGCCAACGTCCTGACTTTC. This chain links TRBV7-2 with TRBJ2-6; unclear D gene. This CDR3 region has 16 residues. Trimming took 1 base from V and 4 from J, leaving 11 bases between them. Per germline, CDR1 SGHTA and CDR2 FQGNSA.

J is TRBJ1-2 and V is TRBV29-1, with D tentatively TRBD1 (6 bases). V lost 6 bases and J 4 bases, leaving 12 bases between the germline ends. From germline, CDR1 is SQVTM and CDR2 ANQGSEA. The CDR3 spans 12 residues. This CDR3 reads CSVKGGSYGYTF. CDR3 nucleotide sequence: TGCAGCGTAAAGGGGGGTTCCTATGGCTACACCTTC.

This clonotype was observed a few times. V usage is TRBV27 and J usage is TRBJ2-3; D not resolved. The CDR3 is made up of 14 amino acids. The V gene lost 6 bases and the J gene lost 0 bases, with 10 bases spanning the gap. CDR1 and CDR2 (germline): MNHEY, SMNVEV (reference sequence). The CDR3 region is CASSRIGSTDTQYF. CDR3 in DNA: TGTGCCAGCAGCCGAATCGGGAGCACAGATACGCAGTATTTT.

The rearrangement joins TRBV20-1 to TRBJ2-1, with D perhaps TRBD2 (6 bases). This CDR3 has 16 amino acids. Germline CDR1 reads DFQATT; CDR2 reads SNEGSKA (reference sequence). The V end lost 3 bases, the J end lost 1 base, and 16 bases lay between the germline ends. CDR3 residues: CSARDFSGTSYNEQFF. CDR3 sequence (DNA): TGCAGTGCTAGGGACTTTAGCGGTACGTCCTACAATGAGCAGTTCTTC.

This chain connects TRBV11-2 to TRBJ1-2; D is unresolved. Trimming shortened V by 2 bases and J by 9 bases, and 13 bases separated the two germline ends. This CDR3 is 13 amino acids long. Per germline, CDR1 SGHAT and CDR2 FQNNGV. CDR3 bases: TGTGCCAGCAGCTTAACCGGAGTTGGAAGCTACACCTTC. Protein: CASSLTGVGSYTF.

This clonotype has just a few counts. The rearrangement uses TRBV29-1 and TRBJ2-5, with 7 positions matching TRBD1. The CDR3 has 12 amino acids. The V and J ends lost 7 bases and 2 bases, in that order; junction bases with no gene match: 4. The germline CDR1 and CDR2 sequences are SQVTM and ANQGSEA. The CDR3 coding sequence is TGCAGCGCAACAGGGGTACAAGAGACCCAGTACTTC. It specifies CSATGVQETQYF.

This sequence joins TRBV5-6 and TRBJ2-5; 9 bases line up with TRBD1. The CDR3 extends over 16 amino acids. Germline loops: CDR1 SGHDT, CDR2 YYEEEE. V shed 4 bases and J 1 base; nucleotides not matched to a gene: 8. The CDR3 is CASSRDRDGAQETQYF. The CDR3 nucleotides read TGTGCCAGCAGCAGGGACAGGGACGGAGCCCAAGAGACCCAGTACTTC.

This chain links TRBV7-8 with TRBJ2-7; TRBD1 is a possible D gene (5 bases). Germline CDR1 SGHVS, CDR2 FQNEAQ. V lost 5 bases, J lost 3 bases, and 20 bases lay in between. The CDR3 length is 16 residues. CDR3 amino acids: CASSQDKFNRLYEQYF. Written as DNA, the CDR3 is TGTGCCAGCAGCCAAGATAAATTTAACAGGCTCTACGAGCAGTACTTC.

This clonotype has a handful of counts. The chain recombines TRBV6-4 with TRBJ2-5; D gene unclear. V lost 5 bases to trimming and J lost 5 bases, with 6 bases between them. CDR3 size: 11 residues. Germline V gene data show CDR1 as MRHNA and CDR2 as SNTAGT. The CDR3 here is CASSNPETQYF. CDR3 nucleotides: TGTGCCAGCAGTAACCCCGAGACCCAGTACTTC.

The chain couples TRBV25-1 to TRBJ2-7, with D unresolved. The CDR3 is 12 amino acids. V lost 3 bases and J lost 3, with 6 bases in between. CDR1 and CDR2 (germline): MGHDK, SYGVNS. The CDR3 protein is CASSDRNYEQYF. Here the CDR3 DNA reads TGTGCCAGCAGTGACCGCAACTACGAGCAGTACTTC.

This clonotype has a count of ten or more. This chain joins TRBV6-5 and TRBJ2-7, with D unclear. The J call may be in error: the DNA end matches TRBJ2-4 better. The germline gives CDR1 MNHEY, CDR2 SVGAGI. The CDR3 loop spans 14 amino acids. The DNA of the CDR3 is TGTGCCAGCAGTGTCGCCCCGGACAAAAACATTCAGTACTTC. It specifies CASSVAPDKNIQYF.

This chain uses TRBV9 with TRBJ2-6; no clear D gene. V was shortened by 0 bases and J by 0 bases, with 7 bases between the two germline ends. This CDR3 is 16 amino acids long. The germline gives CDR1 SGDLS, CDR2 YYNGEE. CDR3 DNA sequence: TGTGCCAGCAGCGTAGCGCCTGCCTCTGGGGCCAACGTCCTGACTTTC. It encodes CASSVAPASGANVLTF.

In this sample, this clonotype turned up a few times. The chain recombines TRBV6-6 with TRBJ1-1; weak D call: TRBD1 (5 bases). Germline V gene sequence: CDR1 MNHNY, CDR2 SVGAGI (reference sequence). The CDR3 has 13 residues. Trimming stripped 8 bases from V and 8 bases from J, with 18 bases between. The CDR3 loop reads CASLVNRGREAFF. CDR3 in DNA: TGTGCCAGCTTAGTTAATCGGGGCAGGGAAGCTTTCTTT.

The gene calls are TRBV6-1 and TRBJ2-7; the D gene is possibly TRBD1 (6 bases). The germline V gene has CDR1 MNHNS and CDR2 SASEGT. Trimming left V 8 bases short and J 1 base short, with 24 bases between. The CDR3 contains 17 residues. Written as DNA, the CDR3 is TGTGCCAGCCTAAGTCTAACAGGGTCTACCTTATCCTACGAGCAGTACTTC. It yields the protein CASLSLTGSTLSYEQYF.